This T cell receptor beta chain originates from a study of shared clonotypes between healthy human individuals. The CDR3 length is 13 residues. Looked up from germline, CDR1 is SQVTM and CDR2 is ANQGSEA. V was pared by 7 bases and J by 4 bases, with 14 bases between. Libraries were prepared by immunoSEQ multiplex PCR; TCRdb keeps only in-frame clonotypes and omits some of them. The data show some 1,900,000 clones, over 85% seen once. Terminally differentiated effector memory CD45RA+ cells were excluded by CCR7 positive selection of CD45RO-negative cells. Sequenced input: naive CD8+ T cells sorted from blood. This clonotype originated in a man in his late teens or twenties in good health. The genes are TRBV29-1 and TRBJ1-3; D is possibly TRBD1 (6 bases). The CDR3 here is CSAITGSGNTIYF. The CDR3 DNA is TGCAGCGCTATTACAGGGTCGGGAAACACCATATATTTT.